This T cell receptor beta chain comes out of a study of blood T cell repertoires in COVID-19. Sequencing was performed with immunoSEQ multiplex PCR; in TCRdb, only in-frame clones are kept and a portion is missing. The sample has under 300,000 clones, about nine tenths seen once. Cohorts were based on clinical histories the participants reported. The specimen was PBMCs or T cells enriched from blood (not recorded which). The clonotype comes from a woman in her forties who had recovered from COVID-19.

This CDR3 is CASSDLLAAPSDTF. As DNA, the CDR3 is TGTGCCAGCAGTGACCTACTCGCGGCACCGAGTGACACCTTC. The chain couples TRBV2 to TRBJ1-2; no clear D. Per germline, CDR1 SNHLY and CDR2 FYNNEI. The CDR3 is made up of 14 amino acids. Trimming cost V 3 bases and J 12 bases, with 20 bases left between them.